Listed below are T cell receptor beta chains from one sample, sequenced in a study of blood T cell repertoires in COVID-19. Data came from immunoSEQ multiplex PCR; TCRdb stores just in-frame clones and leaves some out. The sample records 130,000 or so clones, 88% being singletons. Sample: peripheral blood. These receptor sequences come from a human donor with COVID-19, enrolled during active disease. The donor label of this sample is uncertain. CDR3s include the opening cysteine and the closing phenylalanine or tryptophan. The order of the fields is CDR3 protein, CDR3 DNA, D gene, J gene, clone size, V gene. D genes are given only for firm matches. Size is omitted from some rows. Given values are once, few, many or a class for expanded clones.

CDR3: CASSLNRDNRGTEAFF; DNA: TGCGCCAGCAGCTTGAACCGGGACAACCGTGGCACTGAAGCTTTCTTT; D: NA; J: TRBJ1-1; size: NA; V: TRBV5-1
CDR3: CASSLEGQISNYGYTF; DNA: TGTGCCAGCAGCTTAGAAGGACAGATATCTAACTATGGCTACACCTTC; D: NA; J: TRBJ1-2; size: many; V: TRBV7-9
CDR3: CASSLDLLAGYGNTIYF; DNA: TGTGCCAGCAGCTTAGATCTGCTCGCAGGTTATGGAAACACCATATATTTT; D: NA; J: TRBJ1-3; size: few; V: TRBV11-2
CDR3: CASSTSGVYNEQFF; DNA: TGTGCCAGCAGTACTAGCGGGGTCTACAATGAGCAGTTCTTC; D: TRBD2; J: TRBJ2-1; size: NA; V: TRBV27
CDR3: CASSLGQVYEQYF; DNA: TGTGCCAGCAGTTTAGGACAGGTCTACGAGCAGTACTTC; D: NA; J: TRBJ2-7; size: NA; V: TRBV12-3/TRBV12-4
CDR3: CASSISLAGNTGELFF; DNA: TGTGCCAGTAGTATATCACTAGCGGGTAACACCGGGGAGCTGTTTTTT; D: TRBD2; J: TRBJ2-2; size: few; V: TRBV19
CDR3: CASSSHGQGQETQYF; DNA: TGTGCCAGTAGTTCCCACGGGCAGGGCCAAGAGACCCAGTACTTC; D: NA; J: TRBJ2-5; size: NA; V: TRBV19
CDR3: CASSQIGQANTEAFF; DNA: TGCGCCAGCAGCCAGATTGGACAGGCCAACACTGAAGCTTTCTTT; D: TRBD1; J: TRBJ1-1; size: NA; V: TRBV4-1
CDR3: CASSGGRGGVQETQYF; DNA: TGTGCCAGCAGCGGGGGAAGGGGCGGGGTGCAAGAGACCCAGTACTTC; D: NA; J: TRBJ2-5; size: NA; V: TRBV9
CDR3: CASSQSGWHRGYGYTF; DNA: TGTGCCAGCAGCCAATCGGGTTGGCACAGGGGCTATGGCTACACCTTC; D: TRBD1; J: TRBJ1-2; size: NA; V: TRBV16
CDR3: CASTGKPEGVEQFF; DNA: TGTGCCAGCACAGGAAAGCCAGAGGGCGTTGAGCAGTTCTTC; D: NA; J: TRBJ2-1; size: NA; V: TRBV25-1
CDR3: CASSSARNTEAFF; DNA: TGTGCCAGCAGTAGCGCACGGAACACTGAAGCTTTCTTT; D: NA; J: TRBJ1-1; size: NA; V: TRBV6-5
CDR3: CASSMTRSYYNEQFF; DNA: TGTGCCAGTAGTATGACTAGATCCTATTACAATGAGCAGTTCTTC; D: NA; J: TRBJ2-1; size: NA; V: TRBV19
CDR3: CASSPGQNNEKLFF; DNA: TGCGCCAGCAGCCCCGGACAGAATAATGAAAAACTGTTTTTT; D: NA; J: TRBJ1-4; size: once; V: TRBV4-1
CDR3: CASSRQGPNSPLHF; DNA: TGTGCCAGCAGCCGACAGGGACCAAATTCACCCCTCCACTTT; D: TRBD1; J: TRBJ1-6; size: NA; V: TRBV6-5
CDR3: CASTKQGSSNQPQHF; DNA: TGTGCCAGCACCAAACAGGGATCCAGCAATCAGCCCCAGCATTTT; D: NA; J: TRBJ1-5; size: NA; V: TRBV7-9
CDR3: CASSEALGQGAYQPQHF; DNA: TGTGCCAGCAGTGAAGCCTTAGGACAGGGGGCTTATCAGCCCCAGCATTTT; D: TRBD1; J: TRBJ1-5; size: NA; V: TRBV6-1
CDR3: CASSRETSGRADTQYF; DNA: TGTGCCAGCAGCCGCGAGACTAGCGGGAGGGCAGATACGCAGTATTTT; D: TRBD2; J: TRBJ2-3; size: NA; V: TRBV4-2
CDR3: CASSAGSHEQFF; DNA: TGTGCCTCGTCGGCGGGCTCCCATGAGCAGTTCTTC; D: NA; J: TRBJ2-1; size: NA; V: TRBV11-2
CDR3: CASSFVLTGELFF; DNA: TGTGCCAGCAGCTTCGTTCTGACCGGGGAGCTGTTTTTT; D: NA; J: TRBJ2-2; size: NA; V: TRBV11-2
CDR3: CASSAEEGGTGTSVTYEQYF; DNA: TGCGCCAGCAGCGCAGAAGAAGGCGGAACCGGGACTAGCGTAACCTACGAGCAGTACTTC; D: TRBD2; J: TRBJ2-7; size: NA; V: TRBV5-1
CDR3: CASRLGGASYNEQFF; DNA: TGTGCCAGCAGACTAGGGGGCGCCTCCTACAATGAGCAGTTCTTC; D: TRBD1; J: TRBJ2-1; size: NA; V: TRBV6-5
CDR3: CASSELAGNGQETQYF; DNA: TGTGCCAGCAGTGAGCTAGCCGGAAACGGGCAAGAGACCCAGTACTTC; D: NA; J: TRBJ2-5; size: NA; V: TRBV2
CDR3: CASSISGDWENEKLFF; DNA: TGTGCCAGTAGTATCTCAGGGGATTGGGAGAATGAAAAACTGTTTTTT; D: NA; J: TRBJ1-4; size: NA; V: TRBV19
CDR3: CASSEVGTGYGYTF; DNA: TGTGCCAGCAGTGAGGTAGGGACAGGCTATGGCTACACCTTC; D: TRBD1; J: TRBJ1-2; size: NA; V: TRBV6-1
CDR3: CASSNPGLAGDEQFF; DNA: TGTGCCAGCAGCAATCCGGGACTAGCGGGGGATGAGCAGTTCTTC; D: TRBD2; J: TRBJ2-1; size: NA; V: TRBV7-2
CDR3: CASSLVLAGPETQYF; DNA: TGCGCCAGCAGCTTGGTACTAGCGGGGCCAGAGACCCAGTACTTC; D: TRBD2; J: TRBJ2-5; size: once; V: TRBV5-1
CDR3: CASSYSDTQETQYF; DNA: TGTGCCAGCAGTTACTCGGACACCCAAGAGACCCAGTACTTC; D: NA; J: TRBJ2-5; size: NA; V: TRBV6-5